This T cell receptor (beta chain) emerged from a study of cytomegalovirus exposure and HLA in healthy donors. Study-wide findings and caveats: Researchers catalogued some 160 TCR beta chains as cytomegalovirus-associated. Across donors, most TCRs were seen rarely, yet some public ones were widespread.

The study ran its PCR with 60 Vbeta and 13 Jbeta primers. As processed by the authors: In a later analysis, tens of millions of unique TCR beta chains included roughly 11 million shared by two or more donors. Using immunoSEQ multiplex PCR, the repertoire was profiled, and TCRdb retains in-frame clones only, with some absent. That table furnishes V, J and clone size, whereas the DNA furnished D and trimming. The sample holds 200,000 to 300,000 clones, around four fifths seen once. About this clone itself: As yet, its antigen is unknown.

Germline values: CDR1 SGHNT, CDR2 YYREEE (reference sequence). CDR3 size: 14 residues. Trimming took 4 bases from V and 8 from J; bases not matched to a gene: 6. V gene TRBV5-4 combines with J gene TRBJ2-1; 10 bases fit TRBD2. The TCR was taken from a woman in her forties in good health and CMV-seropositive. The sequenced sample consisted of PBMCs. In DNA, the CDR3 is TGTGCCAGCAGCCCTGGACTAGCGGCCCATGAGCAGTTCTTC. Amino acids: CASSPGLAAHEQFF. The complete variable domain, with remaining parts taken from reference TRBV5-4 and TRBJ2-1, reads ETGVTQSPTHLIKTRGQQVTLRCSSQSGHNTVSWYQQALGQGPQFIFQYYREEENGRGNFPPRFSGLQFPNYSSELNVNALELDDSALYLCASSPGLAAHEQFFGPGTRLTVL.